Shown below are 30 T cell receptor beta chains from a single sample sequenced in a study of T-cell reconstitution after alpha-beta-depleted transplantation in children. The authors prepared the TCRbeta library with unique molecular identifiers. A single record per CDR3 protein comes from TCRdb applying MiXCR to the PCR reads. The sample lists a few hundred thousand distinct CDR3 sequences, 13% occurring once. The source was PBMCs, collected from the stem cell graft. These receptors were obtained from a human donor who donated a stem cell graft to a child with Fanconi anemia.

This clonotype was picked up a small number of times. CDR3 sequence reads: CASRDRGKTQYF. In nucleotides, the CDR3 is TGTGCCAGCAGGGACAGGGGGAAGACCCAGTACTTC. The chain combines TRBV2 with TRBJ2-5, with 10 positions matching TRBD1. Germline loops: CDR1 SNHLY, CDR2 FYNNEI. This CDR3 comprises 12 residues. V trimming: 6 bases; J trimming: 6 bases; junction bases outside the gene matches: 1.

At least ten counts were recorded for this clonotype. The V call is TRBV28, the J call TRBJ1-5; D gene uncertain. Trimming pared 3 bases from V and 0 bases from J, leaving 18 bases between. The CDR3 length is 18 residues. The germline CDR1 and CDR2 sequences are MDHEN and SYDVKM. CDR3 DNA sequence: TGTGCCAGCAGTTTTGATCCTGGAAACAGATATAGCAATCAGCCCCAGCATTTT. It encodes CASSFDPGNRYSNQPQHF.

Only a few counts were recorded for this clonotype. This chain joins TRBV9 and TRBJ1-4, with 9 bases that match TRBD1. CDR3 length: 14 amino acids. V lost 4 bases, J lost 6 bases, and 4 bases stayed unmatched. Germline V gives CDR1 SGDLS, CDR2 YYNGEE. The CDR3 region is CASSQGQGHEKLFF. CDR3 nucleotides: TGTGCCAGCAGCCAGGGACAGGGCCATGAAAAACTGTTTTTT.

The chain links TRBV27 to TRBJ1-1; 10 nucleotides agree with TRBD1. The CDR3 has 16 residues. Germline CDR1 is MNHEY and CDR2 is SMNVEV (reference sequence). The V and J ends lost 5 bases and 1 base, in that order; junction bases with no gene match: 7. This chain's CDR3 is CASSQLGQGWNTEAFF. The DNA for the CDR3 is TGTGCCAGCAGTCAGTTGGGACAGGGGTGGAACACTGAAGCTTTCTTT.

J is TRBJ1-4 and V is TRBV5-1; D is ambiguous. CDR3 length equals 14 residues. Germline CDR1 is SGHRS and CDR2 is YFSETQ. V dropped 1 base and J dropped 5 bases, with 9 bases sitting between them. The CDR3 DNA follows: TGCGCCAGCAGCTTGAGTCGGAGAAATGAAAAACTGTTTTTT. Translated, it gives CASSLSRRNEKLFF.

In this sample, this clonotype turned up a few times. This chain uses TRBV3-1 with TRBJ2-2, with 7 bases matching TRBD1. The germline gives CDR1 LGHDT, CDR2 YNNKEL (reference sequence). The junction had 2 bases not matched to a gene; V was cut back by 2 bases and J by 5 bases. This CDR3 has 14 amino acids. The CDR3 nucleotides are TGTGCCAGCAGCCAAACAGGGGAGACCGGGGAGCTGTTTTTT. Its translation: CASSQTGETGELFF.

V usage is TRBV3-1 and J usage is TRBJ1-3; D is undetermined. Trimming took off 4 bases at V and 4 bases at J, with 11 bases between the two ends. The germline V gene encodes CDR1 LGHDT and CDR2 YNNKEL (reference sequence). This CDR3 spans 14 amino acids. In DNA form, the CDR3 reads TGTGCCAGCAGCCCCACTAAGACGGGAAACACCATATATTTT. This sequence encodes CASSPTKTGNTIYF.

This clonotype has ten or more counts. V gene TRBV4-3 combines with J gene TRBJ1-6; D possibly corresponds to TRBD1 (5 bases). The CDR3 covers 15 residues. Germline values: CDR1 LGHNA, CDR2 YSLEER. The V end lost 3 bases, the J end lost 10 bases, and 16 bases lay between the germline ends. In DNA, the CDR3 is TGCGCCAGCAGCCAGAATAGACAGCGAGACTCACCCCTCCACTTT. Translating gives CASSQNRQRDSPLHF.

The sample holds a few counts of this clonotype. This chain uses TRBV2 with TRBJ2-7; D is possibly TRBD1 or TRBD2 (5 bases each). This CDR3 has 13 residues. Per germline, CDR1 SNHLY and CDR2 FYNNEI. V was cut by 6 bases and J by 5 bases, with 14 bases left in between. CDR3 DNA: TGTGCCAGCAGCGGGGACCCTGGGAACGAGCAGTACGTC. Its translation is CASSGDPGNEQYV.

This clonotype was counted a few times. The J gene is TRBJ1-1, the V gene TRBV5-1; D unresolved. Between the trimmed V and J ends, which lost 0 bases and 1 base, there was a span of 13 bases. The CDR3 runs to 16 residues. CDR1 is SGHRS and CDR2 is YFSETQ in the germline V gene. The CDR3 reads CASSLGNLGPNTEAFF. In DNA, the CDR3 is TGCGCCAGCAGCTTGGGAAATCTGGGCCCGAACACTGAAGCTTTCTTT.

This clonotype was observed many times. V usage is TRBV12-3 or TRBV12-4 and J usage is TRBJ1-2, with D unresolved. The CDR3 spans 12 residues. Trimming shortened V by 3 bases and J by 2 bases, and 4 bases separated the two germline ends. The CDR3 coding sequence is TGTGCCAGCAGTTTGATAAACTATGGCTACACCTTC. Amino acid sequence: CASSLINYGYTF.

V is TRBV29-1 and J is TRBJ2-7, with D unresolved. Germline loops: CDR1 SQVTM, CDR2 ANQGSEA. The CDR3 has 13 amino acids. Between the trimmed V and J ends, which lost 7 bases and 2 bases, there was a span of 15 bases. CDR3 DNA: TGCAGCGCCCTCGGGCAGTCCACCTACGAGCAGTACTTC. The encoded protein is CSALGQSTYEQYF.

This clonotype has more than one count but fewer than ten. The CDR3 region has the DNA TGTGCCAGCAGTTTCGCGGAGGGGCAGAACACTGAAGCTTTCTTT. It specifies CASSFAEGQNTEAFF. The chain is built from TRBV27 and TRBJ1-1, with D perhaps TRBD1 (5 bases). The CDR3 has 15 residues. Trimming pared 3 bases from V and 1 base from J, leaving 12 bases between. CDR1 MNHEY and CDR2 SMNVEV come from the germline V gene (reference sequence).

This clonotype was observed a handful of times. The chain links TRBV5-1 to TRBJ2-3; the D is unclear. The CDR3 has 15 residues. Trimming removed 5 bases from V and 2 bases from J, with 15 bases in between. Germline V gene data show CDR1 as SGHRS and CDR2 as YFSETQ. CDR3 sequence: CASSLIPDHTDTQYF. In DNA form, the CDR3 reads TGCGCCAGCAGTCTGATTCCGGATCACACAGATACGCAGTATTTT.

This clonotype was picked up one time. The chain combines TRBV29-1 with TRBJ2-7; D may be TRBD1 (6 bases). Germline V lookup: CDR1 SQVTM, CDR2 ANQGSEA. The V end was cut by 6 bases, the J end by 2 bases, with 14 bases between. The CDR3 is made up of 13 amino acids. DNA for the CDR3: TGCAGCGTCACTAGGGACACCGCCTACGAGCAGTACTTC. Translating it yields CSVTRDTAYEQYF.

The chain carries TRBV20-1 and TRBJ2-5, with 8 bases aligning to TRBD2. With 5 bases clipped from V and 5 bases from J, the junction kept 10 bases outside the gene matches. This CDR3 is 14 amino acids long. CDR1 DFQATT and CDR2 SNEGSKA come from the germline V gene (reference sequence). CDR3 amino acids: CSASPATGGETQYF. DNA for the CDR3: TGCAGTGCTTCGCCGGCCACGGGAGGGGAGACCCAGTACTTC.

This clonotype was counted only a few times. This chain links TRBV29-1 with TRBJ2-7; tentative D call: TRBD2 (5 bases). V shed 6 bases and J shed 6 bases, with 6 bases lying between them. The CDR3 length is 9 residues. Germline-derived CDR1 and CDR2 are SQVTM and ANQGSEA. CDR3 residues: CSVAGEQYF. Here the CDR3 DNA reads TGCAGCGTGGCGGGCGAGCAGTACTTC.

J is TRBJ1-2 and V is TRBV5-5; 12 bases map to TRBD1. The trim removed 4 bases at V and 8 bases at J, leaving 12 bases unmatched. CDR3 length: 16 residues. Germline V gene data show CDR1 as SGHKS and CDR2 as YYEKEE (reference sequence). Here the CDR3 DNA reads TGTGCCAGCAGCCGGGCTGGGACAGGGGGCGTAATAGGCTACACCTTC. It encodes CASSRAGTGGVIGYTF. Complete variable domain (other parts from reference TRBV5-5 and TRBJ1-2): DAGVTQSPTHLIKTRGQQVTLRCSPISGHKSVSWYQQVLGQGPQFIFQYYEKEERGRGNFPDRFSARQFPNYSSELNVNALLLGDSALYLCASSRAGTGGVIGYTFGSGTRLTVV.

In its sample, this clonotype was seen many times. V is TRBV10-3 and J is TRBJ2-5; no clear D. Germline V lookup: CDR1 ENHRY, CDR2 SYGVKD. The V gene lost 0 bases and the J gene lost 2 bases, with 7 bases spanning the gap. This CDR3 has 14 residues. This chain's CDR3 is CAISESGFQETQYF. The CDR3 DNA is TGTGCCATCAGTGAGTCTGGCTTTCAAGAGACCCAGTACTTC.

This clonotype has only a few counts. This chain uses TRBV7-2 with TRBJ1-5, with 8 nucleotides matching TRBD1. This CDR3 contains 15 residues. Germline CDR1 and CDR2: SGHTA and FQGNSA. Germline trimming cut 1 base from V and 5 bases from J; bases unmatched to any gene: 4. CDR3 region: CASSLGATGDQPQHF. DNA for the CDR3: TGTGCCAGCAGCTTAGGTGCGACAGGGGATCAGCCCCAGCATTTT.

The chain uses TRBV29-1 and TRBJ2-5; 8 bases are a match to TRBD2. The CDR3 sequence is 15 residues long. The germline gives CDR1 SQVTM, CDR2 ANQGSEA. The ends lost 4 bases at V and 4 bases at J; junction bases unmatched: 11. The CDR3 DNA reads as TGCAGCGTTGCGGGGGGGCTTTTAACTGGAGAGACCCAGTACTTC. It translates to CSVAGGLLTGETQYF.

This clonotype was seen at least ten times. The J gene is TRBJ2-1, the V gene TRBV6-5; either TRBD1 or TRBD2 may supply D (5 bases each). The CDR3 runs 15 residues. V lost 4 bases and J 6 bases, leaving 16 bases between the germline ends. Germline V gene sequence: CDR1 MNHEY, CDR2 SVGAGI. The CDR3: CASSFTGGSPNEQFF. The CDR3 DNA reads TGTGCCAGCAGTTTCACAGGAGGTTCCCCCAATGAGCAGTTCTTC.

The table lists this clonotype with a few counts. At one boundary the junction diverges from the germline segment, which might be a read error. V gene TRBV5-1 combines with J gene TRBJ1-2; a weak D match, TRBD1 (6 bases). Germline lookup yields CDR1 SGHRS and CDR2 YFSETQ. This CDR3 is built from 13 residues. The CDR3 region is CASSPGGQGTWNF. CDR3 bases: TGCGCCAGCAGTCCCGGGGGCCAGGGGACGTGGAACTTC.

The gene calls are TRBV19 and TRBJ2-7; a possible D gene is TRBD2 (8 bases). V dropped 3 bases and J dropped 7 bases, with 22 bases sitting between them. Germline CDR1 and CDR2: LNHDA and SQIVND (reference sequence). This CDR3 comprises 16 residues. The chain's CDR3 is CASSIRGGQLPGEQYF. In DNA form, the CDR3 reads TGTGCCAGTAGTATCCGGGGGGGACAGCTCCCAGGGGAGCAGTACTTC.

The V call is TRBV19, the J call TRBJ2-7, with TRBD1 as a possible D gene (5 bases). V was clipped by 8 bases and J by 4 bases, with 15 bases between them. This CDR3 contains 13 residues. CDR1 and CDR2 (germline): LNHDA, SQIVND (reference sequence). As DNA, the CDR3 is TGTGCCAGTTCCGCCACCCAGGGTTACGAGCAGTACGTC. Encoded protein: CASSATQGYEQYV.

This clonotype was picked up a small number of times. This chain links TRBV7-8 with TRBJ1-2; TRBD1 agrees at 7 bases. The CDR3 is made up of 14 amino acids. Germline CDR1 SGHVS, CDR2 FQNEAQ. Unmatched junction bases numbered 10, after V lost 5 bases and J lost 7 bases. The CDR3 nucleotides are TGTGCCAGCAGCCCGAACAGGGGTGATGTTGGCTACACCTTC. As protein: CASSPNRGDVGYTF.

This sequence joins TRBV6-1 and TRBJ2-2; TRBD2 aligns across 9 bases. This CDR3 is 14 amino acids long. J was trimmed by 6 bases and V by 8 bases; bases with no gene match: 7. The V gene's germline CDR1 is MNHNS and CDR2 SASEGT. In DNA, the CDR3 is TGTGCCAGCCGTGCGGGGGGGCCGGCCGGGGAGCTGTTTTTT. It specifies CASRAGGPAGELFF.

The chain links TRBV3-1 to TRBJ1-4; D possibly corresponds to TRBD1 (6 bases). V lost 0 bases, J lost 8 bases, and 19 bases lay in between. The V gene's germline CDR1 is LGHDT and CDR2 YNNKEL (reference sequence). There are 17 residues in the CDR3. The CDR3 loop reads CASSQDVNRVHREKLFF. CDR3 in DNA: TGTGCCAGCAGCCAAGATGTAAACAGGGTACATCGAGAAAAACTGTTTTTT.

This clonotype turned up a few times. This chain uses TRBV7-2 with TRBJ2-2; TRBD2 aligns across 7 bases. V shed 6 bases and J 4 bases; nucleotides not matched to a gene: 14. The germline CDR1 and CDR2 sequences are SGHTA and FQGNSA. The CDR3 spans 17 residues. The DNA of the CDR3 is TGTGCCAGCAGTCCTTACTCCGGGGGGAAGGTCACCGGGGAGCTGTTTTTT. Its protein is CASSPYSGGKVTGELFF.

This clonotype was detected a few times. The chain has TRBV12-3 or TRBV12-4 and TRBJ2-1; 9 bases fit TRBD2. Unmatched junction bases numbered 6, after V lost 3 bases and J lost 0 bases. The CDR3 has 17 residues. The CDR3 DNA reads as TGTGCCAGCAGTTTCTCCAGCGGGGGGAGCTCCTACAATGAGCAGTTCTTC. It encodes CASSFSSGGSSYNEQFF.